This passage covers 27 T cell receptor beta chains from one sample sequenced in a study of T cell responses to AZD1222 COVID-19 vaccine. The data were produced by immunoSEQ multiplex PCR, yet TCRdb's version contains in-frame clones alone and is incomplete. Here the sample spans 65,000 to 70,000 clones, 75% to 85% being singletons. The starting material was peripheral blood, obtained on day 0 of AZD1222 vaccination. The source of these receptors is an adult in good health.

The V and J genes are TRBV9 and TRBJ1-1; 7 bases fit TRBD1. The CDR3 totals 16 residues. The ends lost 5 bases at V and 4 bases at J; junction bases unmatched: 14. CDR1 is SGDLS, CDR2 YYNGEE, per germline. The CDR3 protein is CASSGSARGIGTEAFF. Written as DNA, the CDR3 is TGTGCCAGCAGTGGGAGCGCCAGGGGGATTGGCACTGAAGCTTTCTTT.

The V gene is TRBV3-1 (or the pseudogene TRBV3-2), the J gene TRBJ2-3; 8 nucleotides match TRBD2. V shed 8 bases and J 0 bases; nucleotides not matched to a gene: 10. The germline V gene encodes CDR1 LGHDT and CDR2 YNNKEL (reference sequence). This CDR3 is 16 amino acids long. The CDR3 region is CASSVGSGISTDTQYF. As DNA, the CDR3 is TGTGCCAGCTCCGTAGGTAGCGGGATTAGCACAGATACGCAGTATTTT.

The CDR3 protein is CASSQGGKPTLNYGYTF. The CDR3 bases are TGCGCCAGCAGCCAAGGGGGGAAGCCGACACTCAACTATGGCTACACCTTC. The chain combines TRBV4-1 with TRBJ1-2; perhaps TRBD1 as D (5 bases). CDR1 is MGHRA, CDR2 YSYEKL, per germline. The CDR3 contains 17 residues. The V end was cut by 1 base, the J end by 2 bases, with 17 bases between.

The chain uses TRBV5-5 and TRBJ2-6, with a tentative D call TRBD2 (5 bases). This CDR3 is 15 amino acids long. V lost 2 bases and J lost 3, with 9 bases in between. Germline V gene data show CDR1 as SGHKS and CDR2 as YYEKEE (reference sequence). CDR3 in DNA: TGTGCCAGCAGCTTCTTGGGAGATGGGGCCAACGTCCTGACTTTC. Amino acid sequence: CASSFLGDGANVLTF. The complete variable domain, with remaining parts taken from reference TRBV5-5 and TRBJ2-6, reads DAGVTQSPTHLIKTRGQQVTLRCSPISGHKSVSWYQQVLGQGPQFIFQYYEKEERGRGNFPDRFSARQFPNYSSELNVNALLLGDSALYLCASSFLGDGANVLTFGAGSRLTVL.

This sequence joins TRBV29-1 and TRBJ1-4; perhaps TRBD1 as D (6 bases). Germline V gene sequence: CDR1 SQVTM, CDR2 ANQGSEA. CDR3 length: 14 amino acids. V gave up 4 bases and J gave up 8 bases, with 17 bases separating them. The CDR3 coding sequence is TGCAGCGTTGCCGACAGGCCGCCTAGGGAAAAACTGTTTTTT. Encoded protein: CSVADRPPREKLFF.

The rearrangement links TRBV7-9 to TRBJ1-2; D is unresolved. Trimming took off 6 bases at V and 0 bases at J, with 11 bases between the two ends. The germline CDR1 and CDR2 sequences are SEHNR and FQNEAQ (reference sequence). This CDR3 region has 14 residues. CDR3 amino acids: CASSPSNANYGYTF. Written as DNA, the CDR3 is TGTGCCAGCAGTCCTAGTAACGCTAACTATGGCTACACCTTC.

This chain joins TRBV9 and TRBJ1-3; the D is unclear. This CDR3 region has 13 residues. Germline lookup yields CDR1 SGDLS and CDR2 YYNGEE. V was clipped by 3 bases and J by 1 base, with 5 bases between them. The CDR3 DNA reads TGTGCCAGCAGCGCCAAATCTGGAAACACCATATATTTT. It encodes CASSAKSGNTIYF.

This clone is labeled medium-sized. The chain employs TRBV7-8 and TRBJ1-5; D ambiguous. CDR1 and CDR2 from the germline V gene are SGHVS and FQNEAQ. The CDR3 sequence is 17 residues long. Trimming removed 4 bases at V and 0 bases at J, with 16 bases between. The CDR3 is CASSYGPSKNSNQPQHF. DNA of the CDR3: TGTGCCAGCAGCTACGGACCCTCCAAGAATAGCAATCAGCCCCAGCATTTT.

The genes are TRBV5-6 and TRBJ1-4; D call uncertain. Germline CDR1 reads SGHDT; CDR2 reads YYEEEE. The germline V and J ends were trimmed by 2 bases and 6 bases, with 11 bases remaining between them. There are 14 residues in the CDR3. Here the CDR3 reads CASSFRGLDEKLFF. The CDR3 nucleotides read TGTGCCAGCAGCTTTCGTGGGTTGGATGAAAAACTGTTTTTT.

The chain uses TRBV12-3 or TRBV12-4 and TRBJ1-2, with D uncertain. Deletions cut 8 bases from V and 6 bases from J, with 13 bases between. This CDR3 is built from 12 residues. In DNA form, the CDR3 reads TGTGCCAGCGAAAGAGCGGTTAATGGCTACACCTTC. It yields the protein CASERAVNGYTF.

The DNA of the CDR3 is TGTGCCAGCAGCCCCGCCGTGGGGGGGAACTATGGCTACACCTTC. Its translation: CASSPAVGGNYGYTF. The V call is TRBV3-1 (or the pseudogene TRBV3-2), the J call TRBJ1-2; possibly TRBD1 for D (5 bases). CDR3 length: 15 amino acids. V was clipped by 4 bases and J by 2 bases, with 14 bases between them. Looked up from germline, CDR1 is LGHDT and CDR2 is YNNKEL (reference sequence).

In nucleotides, the CDR3 is TGTGCCAGCAGCCCGGGACGGCTGAACACTGAAGCTTTCTTT. Its protein is CASSPGRLNTEAFF. The chain joins TRBV11-3 to TRBJ1-1; possibly TRBD1 for D (5 bases). Trimming stripped 5 bases from V and 0 bases from J, with 10 bases between. This CDR3 region has 14 residues. Germline CDR1 SGHNT, CDR2 YENEEA. The full variable domain, completed using reference TRBV11-3 and TRBJ1-1, is EAGVVQSPRYKIIEKKQPVAFWCNPISGHNTLYWYLQNLGQGPELLIRYENEEAVDDSQLPKDRFSAERLKGVDSTLKIQPAELGDSAVYLCASSPGRLNTEAFFGQGTRLTVV.

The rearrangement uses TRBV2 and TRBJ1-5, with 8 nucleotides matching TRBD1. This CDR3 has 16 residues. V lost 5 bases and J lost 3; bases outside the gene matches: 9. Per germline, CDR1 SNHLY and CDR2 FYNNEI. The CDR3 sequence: CASSPVDRAINQPQHF. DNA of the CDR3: TGTGCCAGCAGTCCCGTGGACAGGGCTATCAATCAGCCCCAGCATTTT.

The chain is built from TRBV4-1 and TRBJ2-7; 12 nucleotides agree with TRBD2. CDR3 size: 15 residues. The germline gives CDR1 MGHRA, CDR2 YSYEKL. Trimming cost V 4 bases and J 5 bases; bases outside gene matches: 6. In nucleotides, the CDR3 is TGCGCCAGCAGCCGCGGACTAGCGGGGCTGGACGAGCAGTACTTC. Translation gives CASSRGLAGLDEQYF.

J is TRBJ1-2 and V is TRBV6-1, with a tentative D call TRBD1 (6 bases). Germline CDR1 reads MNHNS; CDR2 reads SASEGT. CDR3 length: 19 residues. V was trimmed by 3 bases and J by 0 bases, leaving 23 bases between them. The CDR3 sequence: CASSEAMRGRQGTNYGYTF. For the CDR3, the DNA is TGTGCCAGCAGTGAGGCGATGCGGGGGCGGCAGGGTACTAACTATGGCTACACCTTC.

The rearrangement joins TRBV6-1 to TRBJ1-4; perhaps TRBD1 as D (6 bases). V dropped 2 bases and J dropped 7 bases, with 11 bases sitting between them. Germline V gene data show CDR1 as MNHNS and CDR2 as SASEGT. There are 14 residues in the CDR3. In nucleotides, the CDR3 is TGTGCCAGCAGTGAAAGGGGGGGTGGTGAAAAACTGTTTTTT. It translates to CASSERGGGEKLFF.

For the CDR3, the DNA is TGCGCCAGCAGCCTTTCGGGGGTGTACGAGCAGTACTTC. Its translation is CASSLSGVYEQYF. V is TRBV4-1 and J is TRBJ2-7; a possible D gene is TRBD2 (6 bases). V lost 4 bases and J 4 bases, leaving 11 bases between the germline ends. Per the germline V gene, CDR1 is MGHRA and CDR2 is YSYEKL. The CDR3 is 13 residues long.

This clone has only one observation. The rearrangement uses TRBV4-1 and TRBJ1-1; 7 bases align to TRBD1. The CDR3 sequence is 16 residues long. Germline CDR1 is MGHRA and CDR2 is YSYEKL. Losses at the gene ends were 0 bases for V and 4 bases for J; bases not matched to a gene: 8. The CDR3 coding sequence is TGCGCCAGCAGCCAAGATAGATCAGGGGGAAGCACTGAAGCTTTCTTT. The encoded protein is CASSQDRSGGSTEAFF.

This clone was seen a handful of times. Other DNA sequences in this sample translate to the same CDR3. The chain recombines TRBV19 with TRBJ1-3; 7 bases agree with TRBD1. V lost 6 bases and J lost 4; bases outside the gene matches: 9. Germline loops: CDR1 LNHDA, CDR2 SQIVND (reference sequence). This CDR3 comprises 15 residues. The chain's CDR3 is CASSTDRVSGNTIYF. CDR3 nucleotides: TGTGCCAGTAGCACCGACAGGGTCTCCGGAAACACCATATATTTT.

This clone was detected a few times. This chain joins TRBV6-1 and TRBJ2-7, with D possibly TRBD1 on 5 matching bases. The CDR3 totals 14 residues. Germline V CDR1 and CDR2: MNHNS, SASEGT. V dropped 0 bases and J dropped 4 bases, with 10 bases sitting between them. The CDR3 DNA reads TGTGCCAGCAGTGAAGCGGCAGGGTGGTACGAGCAGTACTTC. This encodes CASSEAAGWYEQYF.

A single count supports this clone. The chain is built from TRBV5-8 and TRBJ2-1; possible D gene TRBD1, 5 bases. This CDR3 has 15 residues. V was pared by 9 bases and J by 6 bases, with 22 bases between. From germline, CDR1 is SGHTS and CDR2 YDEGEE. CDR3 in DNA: TGTGCCACCCTACAGGTCGCCTTGCTTCTCAATGAGCAGTTCTTC. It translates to CATLQVALLLNEQFF.

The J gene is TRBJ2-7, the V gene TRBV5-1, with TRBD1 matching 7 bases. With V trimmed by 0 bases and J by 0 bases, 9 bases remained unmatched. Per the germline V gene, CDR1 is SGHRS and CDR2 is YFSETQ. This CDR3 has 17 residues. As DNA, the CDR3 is TGCGCCAGCAGCTTGGGAGGGGGCGGAGAAGCCTCCTACGAGCAGTACTTC. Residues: CASSLGGGGEASYEQYF.

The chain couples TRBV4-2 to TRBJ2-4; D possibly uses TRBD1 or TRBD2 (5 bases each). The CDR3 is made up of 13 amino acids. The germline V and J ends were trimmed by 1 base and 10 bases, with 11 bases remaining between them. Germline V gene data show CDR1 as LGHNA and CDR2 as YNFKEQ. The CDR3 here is CASSQVGRQIQYF. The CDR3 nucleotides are TGTGCCAGCAGCCAAGTGGGACGGCAGATTCAGTACTTC.

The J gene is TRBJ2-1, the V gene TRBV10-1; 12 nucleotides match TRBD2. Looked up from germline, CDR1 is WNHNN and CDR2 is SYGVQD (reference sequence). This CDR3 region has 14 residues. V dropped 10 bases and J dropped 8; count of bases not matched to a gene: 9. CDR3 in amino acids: CATPLAGGLDEQFF. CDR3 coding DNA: TGCGCCACCCCCCTAGCGGGGGGGCTCGATGAGCAGTTCTTC.

The CDR3 coding sequence is TGTGCCAGTAGTATAGATGGGGGTAATCAGCCCCAGCATTTT. Translating gives CASSIDGGNQPQHF. The chain recombines TRBV19 with TRBJ1-5; the D gene is possibly TRBD1 (5 bases). Trimming removed 0 bases from V and 4 bases from J, with 7 bases in between. This CDR3 region has 14 residues. CDR1 LNHDA and CDR2 SQIVND come from the germline V gene (reference sequence).

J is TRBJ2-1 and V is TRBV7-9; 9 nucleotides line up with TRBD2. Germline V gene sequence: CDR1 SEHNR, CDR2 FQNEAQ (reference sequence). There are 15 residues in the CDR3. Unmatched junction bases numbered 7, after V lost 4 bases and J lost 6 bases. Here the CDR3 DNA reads TGTGCCAGCAGCTCGGAGCGGGGGGTATTCAATGAGCAGTTCTTC. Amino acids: CASSSERGVFNEQFF.

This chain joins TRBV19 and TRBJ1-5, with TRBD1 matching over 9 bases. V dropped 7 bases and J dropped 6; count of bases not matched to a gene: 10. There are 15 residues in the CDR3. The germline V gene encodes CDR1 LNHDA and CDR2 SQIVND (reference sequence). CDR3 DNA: TGTGCCAGTATGAGGGCACAGGGGGCCGCTCAGCCCCAGCATTTT. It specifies CASMRAQGAAQPQHF.